This T cell receptor (beta chain) was captured in a study of T cells in Graves' hyperthyroidism and ophthalmopathy. As for the study in general: Initial diagnosis, before any treatment, was when peripheral blood was collected. Study findings and constraints: Most thyroid clonotypes with frequency above 0.001 were detected in blood. Stable hyperthyroidism was told apart from ophthalmopathy by a model built on 13 V-J features.

This CDR3 has 13 amino acids. Germline V gives CDR1 DFQATT, CDR2 SNEGSKA (reference sequence). The junction had 7 bases not matched to a gene; V was cut back by 3 bases and J by 7 bases. This clonotype has only a few counts. Antigen: not known. Isolation of PBMCs was performed on roughly 9 ml fresh peripheral blood. The source material, RNA transcripts, was used to amplify TCR beta CDR3 regions. With the HTBI primer set, the TCR CDR3 went through a first round of RT-PCR. TCRdb passed the multiplex PCR reads through MiXCR, listing each CDR3 protein once. This sample has roughly 750,000 distinct CDR3 sequences, with about a sixth found just once.

The TCR was taken from a man between 18 and 29 years old with Graves' hyperthyroidism. The chain has TRBV20-1 and TRBJ2-3; the match to TRBD2 covers 7 bases. The material sequenced was blood. The CDR3 bases are TGCAGTGCTAGGTGGGAGGGGAGCAATACGCAGTATTTT. Its translation: CSARWEGSNTQYF.